The TCR beta chain described here comes from a study of blood T cell repertoires in COVID-19. Study-wide background: T cells, B-cell-depleted T cells, or PBMCs provided the cDNA or gDNA that served as material.

This CDR3 has 15 amino acids. Per germline, CDR1 GTSNPN and CDR2 SVGIG (reference sequence). V gave up 2 bases and J gave up 2 bases; unmatched junction bases: 7. Only in-frame clones appear in the TCRdb table, and some are missing; sequencing was by immunoSEQ multiplex PCR. The sample includes about 160,000 clones, 80% to 95% of them seen just once. The genes are TRBV30 and TRBJ2-5, with 8 bases aligning to TRBD1. The clonotype was recovered from a woman in her fifties or sixties with acute or convalescent COVID-19. The sample was peripheral blood. The CDR3 region is CAWSPLDRVQETQYF. The CDR3, as DNA: TGTGCCTGGAGTCCCCTGGACAGGGTGCAAGAGACCCAGTACTTC.